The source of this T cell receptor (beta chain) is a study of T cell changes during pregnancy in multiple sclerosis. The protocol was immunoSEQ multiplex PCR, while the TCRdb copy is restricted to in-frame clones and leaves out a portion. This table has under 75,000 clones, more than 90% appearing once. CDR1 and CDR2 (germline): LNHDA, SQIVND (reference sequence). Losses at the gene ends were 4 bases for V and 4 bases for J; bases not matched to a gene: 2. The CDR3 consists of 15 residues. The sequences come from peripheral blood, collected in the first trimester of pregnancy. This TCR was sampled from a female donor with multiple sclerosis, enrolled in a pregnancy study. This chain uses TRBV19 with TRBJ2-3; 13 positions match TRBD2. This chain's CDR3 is CASSTTSGGADTQYF. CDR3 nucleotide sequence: TGTGCCAGTAGTACCACTAGCGGGGGGGCAGATACGCAGTATTTT.